Described below is a single T cell receptor beta chain sequence and its context. The primer mix had 60 Vbeta and 13 Jbeta primers. Sequenced by immunoSEQ multiplex PCR; TCRdb stores in-frame clones only, minus some. The repertoire holds over 150,000 clones, with less than 85% as singletons. CDR3 size: 14 residues. CDR1 SGHTS and CDR2 YDEGEE come from the germline V gene. Trimming took 0 bases from V and 6 from J, leaving 12 bases between them. This specimen belongs to a study of cytomegalovirus exposure and HLA in healthy donors. What was sequenced was PBMCs. The chain combines TRBV5-8 with TRBJ1-2; D is uncertain. This receptor was taken from a boy younger than 18 in good health and CMV-seronegative. The CDR3 reads CASSLDRGVNGYTF. The DNA for the CDR3 is TGTGCCAGCAGCTTGGATCGGGGAGTGAATGGCTACACCTTC.